This TCR beta chain was retrieved from a study of blood T cell repertoires in COVID-19. Trimming cost V 3 bases and J 5 bases; bases outside gene matches: 7. CDR1 and CDR2 (germline): SEHNR, FQNEAQ (reference sequence). The CDR3 is 14 amino acids. Study processing details: Estimation of nucleated cell counts was performed using reference gene primer amplification. The method was immunoSEQ multiplex PCR; TCRdb's version includes in-frame clones alone and lacks a portion of them. The V and J calls and clone size come from that table; D and trimming were worked out from the DNA. Seen here are 250,000 or so clones, about four fifths observed once, and the top ten hold 3.4%. Individuals drawn from approximately 22 US areas were roughly 18 to 95 years old. Researchers sorted participants into cohorts using their self-reported clinical history. The recovered donors of Cohort 3 showed two negative PCRs, clearance, or symptom resolution.

This chain uses TRBV7-9 with TRBJ2-7, with 7 bases identical to TRBD1. The sequence came from a man aged 45-65 years who had recovered from COVID-19. The sample comprised PBMCs or T cells enriched from blood (not recorded which). DNA of the CDR3: TGTGCCAGCAGCTTTAGGGACAGATCCCACGAGCAGTACTTC. The encoded protein is CASSFRDRSHEQYF.